This is a list of T cell receptor beta chains from one sample in a study of blood T cell repertoires in COVID-19. Generated by immunoSEQ multiplex PCR, the TCRdb table keeps only in-frame clones and is missing some. The sample lists approximately 250,000 clones; around 84% were seen once. The sequenced sample was PBMCs or T cells enriched from blood (not recorded which). Receptors were obtained from a man between 25 and 39 years old with acute COVID-19. Each CDR3 is given with its conserved first and last residue. D genes are given only for firm matches. Size values are once, few and many counts, or a class for expanded clones, and some rows have none.

d_gene: TRBD2; v_gene: TRBV5-1; j_gene: TRBJ2-1; abundance: NA; CDR3nt: TGTGCCAGCAGCTTGGGGGCAGCGGGAGGAGGCAATGAGCAGTTCTTC; CDR3aa: CASSLGAAGGGNEQFF
d_gene: TRBD1; v_gene: TRBV4-1; j_gene: TRBJ1-5; abundance: NA; CDR3nt: TGCGCCAGCAGCTTGACAGGGATCAATCAGCCCCAGCATTTT; CDR3aa: CASSLTGINQPQHF
d_gene: NA; v_gene: TRBV11-2; j_gene: TRBJ1-2; abundance: NA; CDR3nt: TGTGCCAGCAGCTACCCCCGTCGGAGGTCCGGAGGCTACACCTTC; CDR3aa: CASSYPRRRSGGYTF
d_gene: TRBD2; v_gene: TRBV7-8; j_gene: TRBJ2-3; abundance: NA; CDR3nt: TGTGCCAGCAGCTTGGCGGGGGGGCAAGATACGCAGTATTTT; CDR3aa: CASSLAGGQDTQYF
d_gene: NA; v_gene: TRBV9; j_gene: TRBJ1-1; abundance: NA; CDR3nt: TGTGCCAGCGCCTCAGGGGTGGCCACTGAAGCTTTCTTT; CDR3aa: CASASGVATEAFF
d_gene: NA; v_gene: TRBV19; j_gene: TRBJ2-2; abundance: NA; CDR3nt: TGTGCCAGTAGTATTAGGACTAAAACGACCGGGGAGCTGTTTTTT; CDR3aa: CASSIRTKTTGELFF
d_gene: NA; v_gene: TRBV5-1; j_gene: TRBJ1-4; abundance: NA; CDR3nt: TGTGCCAGCAGCTCGGGGGGCGGCGAAAAACTGTTTTTT; CDR3aa: CASSSGGGEKLFF
d_gene: TRBD2; v_gene: TRBV9; j_gene: TRBJ2-2; abundance: NA; CDR3nt: TGTGCCAGCAGCGTAGGCGGTAGCGGGAGGGGGGTCACCGGGGAGCTGTTTTTT; CDR3aa: CASSVGGSGRGVTGELFF
d_gene: NA; v_gene: TRBV25-1; j_gene: TRBJ1-1; abundance: NA; CDR3nt: TGTGCCAGCAGTGGCGTTTATCCTCCCGGGAACACTGAAGCTTTCTTT; CDR3aa: CASSGVYPPGNTEAFF
d_gene: NA; v_gene: TRBV7-6; j_gene: TRBJ2-5; abundance: NA; CDR3nt: TGTGCCAGCAGCTTAGGGACTAGGGGGCAAGAGACCCAGTACTTC; CDR3aa: CASSLGTRGQETQYF
d_gene: NA; v_gene: TRBV5-1; j_gene: TRBJ1-6; abundance: NA; CDR3nt: TGCGCCAGCAGCTTGCGCGGTGGGGCGGAAGATTCACCCCTCCACTTT; CDR3aa: CASSLRGGAEDSPLHF
d_gene: TRBD1; v_gene: TRBV4-1; j_gene: TRBJ1-5; abundance: once; CDR3nt: TGCGCCAGCAGCCAGACAGGGAACGATCAGCCCCAGCATTTT; CDR3aa: CASSQTGNDQPQHF
d_gene: TRBD1; v_gene: TRBV11-2; j_gene: TRBJ2-1; abundance: few; CDR3nt: TGTGCCAGCAGACCGGTGGGGACAGCCCCCTACAATGAGCAGTTCTTC; CDR3aa: CASRPVGTAPYNEQFF
d_gene: NA; v_gene: TRBV29-1; j_gene: TRBJ1-1; abundance: NA; CDR3nt: TGCAGCGTTGACGTCGGTCGGCTCGGGACTGAAGCTTTCTTT; CDR3aa: CSVDVGRLGTEAFF
d_gene: NA; v_gene: TRBV18; j_gene: TRBJ1-4; abundance: NA; CDR3nt: TGTGCCAGCTCACCATCCGGATCAGGGTCTGACGAAAAACTGTTTTTT; CDR3aa: CASSPSGSGSDEKLFF
d_gene: TRBD2; v_gene: TRBV6-5; j_gene: TRBJ2-3; abundance: NA; CDR3nt: TGTGCCAGCAGACCACCGGGACTAGTGGCAGATACGCAGTATTTT; CDR3aa: CASRPPGLVADTQYF
d_gene: TRBD1; v_gene: TRBV5-1; j_gene: TRBJ2-3; abundance: NA; CDR3nt: TGCGCCAGCAGCCCGATGGCCCCCGGGACAGGGCCCAGCACAGATACGCAGTATTTT; CDR3aa: CASSPMAPGTGPSTDTQYF